The clone carrying this T cell receptor beta chain was seen only a few times. Its antigen remains unidentified. Reverse transcription of all isolated RNA meant that expressed TCRB transcripts were sequenced. Profiled with immunoSEQ multiplex PCR; TCRdb holds only in-frame clones, not every one. The sample has under 950,000 clones, about a sixth seen once. This sample was included in a study of beta chain features in type 1 diabetes. Study-wide findings and caveats: The naive, central memory and Treg TCRB repertoires of patients appeared to be more similar to one another than those of healthy donors.

V shed 5 bases and J 2 bases; nucleotides not matched to a gene: 12. The germline gives CDR1 SGHTA, CDR2 FQGNSA. This CDR3 has 17 residues. Sample: naive CD4+ T cells from blood. The sequence derives from a woman aged 18 to 35 in good health. V and J are TRBV7-2 and TRBJ2-5; 9 bases agree with TRBD2. The CDR3 sequence is CASSQPGTSPKQETQYF. The CDR3 nucleotides read TGTGCCAGCAGCCAGCCAGGGACTAGCCCGAAACAAGAGACCCAGTACTTC.